One T cell receptor beta chain is described in this entry. This entry belongs to a study of control samples from healthy donors and cancer patients. The CDR3 runs to 14 residues. With V trimmed by 3 bases and J by 5 bases, 7 bases remained unmatched. Germline values: CDR1 KGHSH, CDR2 LQKENI. The assay was immunoSEQ multiplex PCR, and TCRdb's table has in-frame clones only and misses some. Of some 150,000 clones listed, around 90% are singletons. This sequence was found in a man aged 18 to 30 in good health. The genes are TRBV18 and TRBJ2-7; 7 positions match TRBD1. The sequencing sample was made of blood. DNA for the CDR3: TGTGCCAGCTCACCCGCACAGGGGTCACACGAGCAGTACTTC. This sequence encodes CASSPAQGSHEQYF.